These 14 T cell receptor beta chains share one sample of origin, sequenced in a study of shared clonotypes between healthy human individuals. In the naive CD8 group, cells lacked CD45RO and were positively selected for CCR7, so terminally differentiated effector memory CD45RA+ cells were left out. Clones were sequenced by immunoSEQ multiplex PCR, and TCRdb holds only the in-frame ones, with some missing. The sample records approximately 600,000 clones, around 96% being singletons. Sequencing used naive CD8+ T cells sorted from blood. Receptors were obtained from a woman between 25 and 40 years old in good health.

J is TRBJ1-2 and V is TRBV5-6; D not resolved. Germline CDR1 is SGHDT and CDR2 is YYEEEE. The CDR3 has 14 residues. The V end lost 4 bases, the J end lost 2 bases, and 12 bases lay between the germline ends. The chain's CDR3 is CASSPSIRNYGYTF. CDR3 bases: TGTGCCAGCAGCCCTTCGATCCGCAACTATGGCTACACCTTC. The full variable domain, rest sourced from reference TRBV5-6 and TRBJ1-2, is DAGVTQSPTHLIKTRGQQVTLRCSPKSGHDTVSWYQQALGQGPQFIFQYYEEEERQRGNFPDRFSGHQFPNYSSELNVNALLLGDSALYLCASSPSIRNYGYTFGSGTRLTVV.

This clone appeared a single time. For the CDR3, the DNA is TGTGCCAGCAGTCGGGGGGAAACCACTGAAGCTTTCTTT. This gives the protein CASSRGETTEAFF. The J gene is TRBJ1-1, the V gene TRBV6-5, with D possibly TRBD1 on 5 matching bases. In germline, CDR1 is MNHEY, CDR2 SVGAGI. The V gene lost 5 bases and the J gene lost 4 bases, with 11 bases spanning the gap. This CDR3 has 13 residues.

V and J are TRBV5-1 and TRBJ1-2; possible D gene TRBD1, 6 bases. This CDR3 has 12 amino acids. V gave up 4 bases and J gave up 5 bases, with 9 bases separating them. CDR1 and CDR2 (germline): SGHRS, YFSETQ. DNA of the CDR3: TGCGCCAGCAGCACAGGGTTATATGGCTACACCTTC. Translating it yields CASSTGLYGYTF.

The chain combines TRBV7-9 with TRBJ2-5; D possibly corresponds to TRBD1 (5 bases). TRBJ2-7 explains the end of the DNA better; the J call may be wrong. The CDR3 has 12 residues. Germline V lookup: CDR1 SEHNR, CDR2 FQNEAQ (reference sequence). CDR3: CASSSTGYEQYF. In DNA, the CDR3 is TGTGCCAGCAGCTCAACAGGCTACGAGCAGTACTTC.

This sequence joins TRBV7-8 and TRBJ2-7, with D perhaps being TRBD1 or TRBD2 (5 bases each). In germline, CDR1 is SGHVS, CDR2 FQNEAQ. This CDR3 contains 14 residues. Deletions cut 1 base from V and 5 bases from J, with 12 bases between. The CDR3 DNA reads as TGTGCCAGCAGCTTAGTATTGGGGGATAACGAGCAGTACTTC. Amino acids: CASSLVLGDNEQYF.

About this clone itself: Other nucleotide sequences in the sample specify the same CDR3. The rearrangement uses TRBV29-1 and TRBJ2-6, with D hard to call. The germline V gene encodes CDR1 SQVTM and CDR2 ANQGSEA. This CDR3 is 13 amino acids long. The V end was cut by 6 bases, the J end by 1 base, with 7 bases between. The CDR3 sequence is CSVVDSGANVLTF. The DNA of the CDR3 is TGCAGCGTAGTGGATTCTGGGGCCAACGTCCTGACTTTC.

The genes are TRBV10-3 and TRBJ1-5; D ambiguous. This CDR3 spans 14 amino acids. The V end lost 2 bases, the J end lost 5 bases, and 10 bases lay between the germline ends. Germline assignment: CDR1 ENHRY and CDR2 SYGVKD. The DNA of the CDR3 is TGTGCCATCAGTGAGGTTCGTGGGGATCAGCCCCAGCATTTT. Its translation: CAISEVRGDQPQHF.

There are a few counts of this clone. This rearrangement joins TRBV6-6 to TRBJ1-4; D ambiguous. The CDR3 covers 14 residues. Germline V gene data show CDR1 as MNHNY and CDR2 as SVGAGI (reference sequence). V dropped 2 bases and J dropped 8 bases, with 12 bases sitting between them. CDR3 loop: CASSYVDRDEKLFF. As DNA, the CDR3 is TGTGCCAGCAGTTACGTGGACCGTGACGAAAAACTGTTTTTT.

This chain joins TRBV27 and TRBJ1-2; 9 positions agree with TRBD1. J lost 2 bases, V lost 1 base, and 2 bases had no gene match. The CDR3 has 15 residues. CDR1 and CDR2 (germline): MNHEY, SMNVEV (reference sequence). The CDR3 here is CASSLYGTGNYGYTF. The DNA for the CDR3 is TGTGCCAGCAGTTTATATGGGACAGGGAACTATGGCTACACCTTC.

V and J are TRBV19 and TRBJ1-1, with 8 nucleotides matching TRBD1. The germline gives CDR1 LNHDA, CDR2 SQIVND (reference sequence). There are 16 residues in the CDR3. The V segment lost 7 bases and the J segment 0 bases; nucleotides outside the gene matches: 10. The CDR3 bases are TGTGCCAGTATTCCTCCAGGGGGCCTTATGAACACTGAAGCTTTCTTT. Translated: CASIPPGGLMNTEAFF. The full variable domain, its missing parts supplied by reference TRBV19 and TRBJ1-1, is DGGITQSPKYLFRKEGQNVTLSCEQNLNHDAMYWYRQDPGQGLRLIYYSQIVNDFQKGDIAEGYSVSREKKESFPLTVTSAQKNPTAFYLCASIPPGGLMNTEAFFGQGTRLTVV.

This chain uses TRBV4-1 with TRBJ2-7; the D is unclear. Germline CDR1 and CDR2: MGHRA and YSYEKL. V lost 4 bases and J lost 0, with 13 bases in between. The CDR3 spans 15 residues. As DNA, the CDR3 is TGCGCCAGCAGCCCCCTGGAGCTCCTCTCCTACGAGCAGTACTTC. This codes for CASSPLELLSYEQYF.

The chain is built from TRBV27 and TRBJ2-2; D unclear. The germline V gene has CDR1 MNHEY and CDR2 SMNVEV (reference sequence). CDR3 size: 13 residues. Trimming left V 0 bases short and J 6 bases short, with 5 bases between. CDR3 DNA sequence: TGTGCCAGCAGTTTATCGCGATCCGGGGAGCTGTTTTTT. Amino acids: CASSLSRSGELFF.

The chain couples TRBV2 to TRBJ1-5; D unresolved. The germline V and J ends were trimmed by 3 bases and 0 bases, with 18 bases remaining between them. The CDR3 runs 18 residues. CDR1 is SNHLY, CDR2 FYNNEI, per germline. The chain's CDR3 is CASSDNWAGPYSNQPQHF. As DNA, the CDR3 is TGTGCCAGCAGTGACAATTGGGCAGGACCTTATAGCAATCAGCCCCAGCATTTT. The full variable domain, its missing parts supplied by reference TRBV2 and TRBJ1-5, is EPEVTQTPSHQVTQMGQEVILRCVPISNHLYFYWYRQILGQKVEFLVSFYNNEISEKSEIFDDQFSVERPDGSNFTLKIRSTKLEDSAMYFCASSDNWAGPYSNQPQHFGDGTRLSIL.

The chain combines TRBV2 with TRBJ1-6; maybe TRBD1 (6 bases). Germline CDR1 and CDR2: SNHLY and FYNNEI. V was pared by 6 bases and J by 10 bases, with 25 bases between. The CDR3 has 17 residues. CDR3 residues: CASRRNIPGQVSSPLHF. CDR3 coding DNA: TGTGCCAGCAGGAGAAATATCCCGGGACAAGTAAGCTCACCCCTCCACTTT.